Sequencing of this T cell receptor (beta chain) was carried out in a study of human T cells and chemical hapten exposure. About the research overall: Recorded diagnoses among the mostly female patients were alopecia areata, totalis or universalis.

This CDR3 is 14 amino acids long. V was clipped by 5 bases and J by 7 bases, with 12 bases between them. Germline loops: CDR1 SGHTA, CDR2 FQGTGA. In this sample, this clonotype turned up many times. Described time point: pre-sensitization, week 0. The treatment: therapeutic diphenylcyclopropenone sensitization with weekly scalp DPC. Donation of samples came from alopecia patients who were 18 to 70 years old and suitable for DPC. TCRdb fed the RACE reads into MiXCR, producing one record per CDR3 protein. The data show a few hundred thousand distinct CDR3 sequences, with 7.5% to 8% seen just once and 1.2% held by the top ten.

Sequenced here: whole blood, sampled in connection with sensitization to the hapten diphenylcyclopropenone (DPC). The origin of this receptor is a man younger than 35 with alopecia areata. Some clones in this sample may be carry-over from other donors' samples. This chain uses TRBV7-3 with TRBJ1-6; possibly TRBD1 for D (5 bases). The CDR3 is CASSIRDGNSPLHF. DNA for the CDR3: TGTGCCAGCAGCATACGGGACGGAAATTCACCCCTCCACTTT.